These 27 T cell receptor beta chains share one sample of origin, sequenced in a study of T cells in Graves' hyperthyroidism and ophthalmopathy. There were TCR beta CDR3 regions amplified from RNA transcripts. Primed by the HTBI set, a first-round RT-PCR was run on the TCR CDR3. A single record per CDR3 protein comes from TCRdb applying MiXCR to the multiplex PCR reads. Among around 370,000 distinct CDR3 sequences listed, 18% were seen once. The sample comprised blood. The receptors were gathered from a young man with Graves' ophthalmopathy.

The chain employs TRBV6-1 and TRBJ2-1, with 9 bases matching TRBD1. The CDR3 runs 12 residues. CDR1 MNHNS and CDR2 SASEGT come from the germline V gene. J was trimmed by 7 bases and V by 8 bases; bases with no gene match: 3. The CDR3 DNA reads as TGTGCCAGCCGGGACAGGGATAATGAGCAGTTCTTC. This sequence encodes CASRDRDNEQFF.

V is TRBV11-2 and J is TRBJ2-6; TRBD1 matches at 11 bases. Unmatched junction bases numbered 5, after V lost 5 bases and J lost 2 bases. This CDR3 comprises 17 residues. The V gene's germline CDR1 is SGHAT and CDR2 FQNNGV. This CDR3 is CASSPGQGAPGANVLTF. CDR3 DNA: TGTGCCAGCAGCCCTGGACAGGGGGCGCCTGGGGCCAACGTCCTGACTTTC. Based on the CDR3 plus reference TRBV11-2 and TRBJ2-6, the full variable domain is EAGVAQSPRYKIIEKRQSVAFWCNPISGHATLYWYQQILGQGPKLLIQFQNNGVVDDSQLPKDRFSAERLKGVDSTLKIQPAKLEDSAVYLCASSPGQGAPGANVLTFGAGSRLTVL.

This clonotype came up a few times. The chain employs TRBV12-3 or TRBV12-4 and TRBJ2-3; D remains unclear. Deletions cut 2 bases from V and 2 bases from J, with 8 bases between. The length of the CDR3 is 14 residues. This CDR3 is CASSLSPDTDTQYF. In DNA form, the CDR3 reads TGTGCCAGCAGTTTATCGCCTGACACAGATACGCAGTATTTT.

This clonotype has a count of ten or more. This chain's CDR3 is CASSPGWTDNEQFF. Written as DNA, the CDR3 is TGTGCCAGCAGCCCTGGTTGGACAGACAATGAGCAGTTCTTC. The V gene is TRBV5-8, the J gene TRBJ2-1, with a weak D call TRBD1 (6 bases). V lost 4 bases to trimming and J lost 5 bases, with 13 bases between them. The CDR3 spans 14 residues. Germline V gives CDR1 SGHTS, CDR2 YDEGEE.

V usage is TRBV19 and J usage is TRBJ2-5; 7 bases align to TRBD2. V gave up 3 bases and J gave up 4 bases; unmatched junction bases: 2. Germline-derived CDR1 and CDR2 are LNHDA and SQIVND (reference sequence). CDR3 length: 13 residues. The CDR3 DNA is TGTGCCAGTAGTATGATAGCGGGAGAGACCCAGTACTTC. Its protein product is CASSMIAGETQYF. The full variable domain, with the rest looked up from reference TRBV19 and TRBJ2-5, is DGGITQSPKYLFRKEGQNVTLSCEQNLNHDAMYWYRQDPGQGLRLIYYSQIVNDFQKGDIAEGYSVSREKKESFPLTVTSAQKNPTAFYLCASSMIAGETQYFGPGTRLLVL.

In its sample, this clonotype was seen a few times. This rearrangement joins TRBV7-9 to TRBJ2-1; 14 bases match TRBD2. The CDR3 contains 16 residues. V shed 5 bases and J 9 bases; nucleotides not matched to a gene: 9. Germline V gene data show CDR1 as SEHNR and CDR2 as FQNEAQ (reference sequence). The chain's CDR3 is CASSPRTSGGRGEQFF. The CDR3 nucleotides are TGTGCCAGCAGCCCCCGGACTAGCGGGGGGCGGGGTGAGCAGTTCTTC.

The sample holds many counts of this clonotype. J is TRBJ2-7 and V is TRBV12-3 or TRBV12-4; D possibly corresponds to TRBD2 (6 bases). The V and J ends lost 3 bases and 7 bases respectively, with 19 bases between them. The CDR3 runs to 15 residues. The CDR3 sequence is CASSLFGGRDGEQYF. The CDR3, as DNA: TGTGCCAGCAGTTTGTTCGGGGGTCGTGATGGGGAGCAGTACTTC.

This chain uses TRBV20-1 with TRBJ2-1, with 10 bases aligning to TRBD2. Per the germline V gene, CDR1 is DFQATT and CDR2 is SNEGSKA (reference sequence). V lost 3 bases and J lost 0; bases outside the gene matches: 14. CDR3 size: 19 residues. CDR3 residues: CSASDTSGEFLSSYNEQFF. The DNA for the CDR3 is TGCAGTGCTAGTGACACTAGCGGGGAATTCTTGAGCTCCTACAATGAGCAGTTCTTC.

This clonotype appeared a few times. The J gene is TRBJ2-3, the V gene TRBV6-5; D gene uncertain. This CDR3 has 16 residues. Trimming stripped 0 bases from V and 4 bases from J, with 14 bases between. The germline gives CDR1 MNHEY, CDR2 SVGAGI. The CDR3, as DNA: TGTGCCAGCAGTTACTCGATTTATGAACGAGCAGATACGCAGTATTTT. Its translation: CASSYSIYERADTQYF.

This chain links TRBV20-1 with TRBJ1-2; no firm D call. V dropped 3 bases and J dropped 4 bases, with 15 bases sitting between them. Germline loops: CDR1 DFQATT, CDR2 SNEGSKA (reference sequence). The CDR3 sequence is 14 residues long. In nucleotides, the CDR3 is TGCAGTGCTAGGATTGGGGAAGAGGGCTATGGCTACACCTTC. Translation gives CSARIGEEGYGYTF.

This clonotype was detected only a few times. The chain links TRBV24-1 to TRBJ2-2; no firm D call. V lost 5 bases, J lost 8 bases, and 14 bases lay in between. The CDR3 loop spans 14 amino acids. The germline CDR1 and CDR2 sequences are KGHDR and SFDVKD. The CDR3 loop is CATSGPVPPGELFF. The CDR3 region has the DNA TGTGCCACCAGTGGTCCAGTCCCTCCAGGGGAGCTGTTTTTT.

A few counts support this clonotype. This chain uses TRBV4-2 with TRBJ2-2, with a tentative D call TRBD1 (8 bases). V shed 3 bases and J shed 6 bases, with 17 bases lying between them. CDR3 length: 16 amino acids. Per germline, CDR1 LGHNA and CDR2 YNFKEQ. The CDR3 reads CASSHDRGGNSGELFF. The DNA of the CDR3 is TGTGCCAGCAGCCACGACAGGGGAGGGAATTCCGGGGAGCTGTTTTTT.

This clonotype was recorded many times. The gene calls are TRBV20-1 and TRBJ2-3, with 12 positions matching TRBD2. Trimming cost V 2 bases and J 0 bases; bases outside gene matches: 6. Germline values: CDR1 DFQATT, CDR2 SNEGSKA (reference sequence). The CDR3 length is 17 residues. CDR3 residues: CSARSGTSGQSTDTQYF. CDR3 bases: TGCAGTGCTAGATCCGGGACTAGCGGGCAGAGCACAGATACGCAGTATTTT.

This clonotype was picked up many times. This sequence joins TRBV18 and TRBJ2-1; the D call may be TRBD1 or TRBD2 (5 bases each). The V and J ends lost 0 bases and 7 bases respectively, with 16 bases between them. Germline V gives CDR1 KGHSH, CDR2 LQKENI. The CDR3 is made up of 16 amino acids. The CDR3 nucleotides read TGTGCCAGCTCACCACCGGGGGACCGACGGAGAAATGAGCAGTTCTTC. It encodes CASSPPGDRRRNEQFF.

The rearrangement links TRBV5-8 to TRBJ1-1, with 7 nucleotides matching TRBD1. This CDR3 is built from 15 residues. J was trimmed by 1 base and V by 4 bases; bases with no gene match: 7. Germline V gene lookup returns CDR1 SGHTS and CDR2 YDEGEE. CDR3 nucleotide sequence: TGTGCCAGCAGCCCGACAGGGTATGGGAACACTGAAGCTTTCTTT. It specifies CASSPTGYGNTEAFF. The full variable domain, rest sourced from reference TRBV5-8 and TRBJ1-1, is EAGVTQSPTHLIKTRGQQATLRCSPISGHTSVYWYQQALGLGLQFLLWYDEGEERNRGNFPPRFSGRQFPNYSSELNVNALELEDSALYLCASSPTGYGNTEAFFGQGTRLTVV.

The J gene is TRBJ1-3, the V gene TRBV9; maybe TRBD1 (6 bases). Germline CDR1 is SGDLS and CDR2 is YYNGEE. Trimming cost V 5 bases and J 4 bases, with 13 bases left between them. There are 14 residues in the CDR3. The CDR3 nucleotides are TGTGCCAGCAGTGAAGGGGGGCGCGGAAACACCATATATTTT. Amino acids: CASSEGGRGNTIYF.

This clonotype showed up many times. The V gene is TRBV7-2, the J gene TRBJ1-1; D gene unclear. V dropped 3 bases and J dropped 5 bases, with 13 bases sitting between them. The CDR3 has 14 residues. Germline V lookup: CDR1 SGHTA, CDR2 FQGNSA. The CDR3 loop reads CASSFSPRLTEAFF. DNA of the CDR3: TGTGCCAGCAGCTTTAGTCCCCGGTTGACTGAAGCTTTCTTT.

This chain connects TRBV20-1 to TRBJ2-1; 10 positions match TRBD2. Trimming took 1 base from V and 4 from J; bases not matched to a gene: 7. The germline V gene encodes CDR1 DFQATT and CDR2 SNEGSKA (reference sequence). The length of the CDR3 is 16 residues. The CDR3 is CSARGAGGPEYNEQFF. The CDR3 bases are TGCAGTGCTAGAGGAGCGGGAGGGCCGGAGTACAATGAGCAGTTCTTC.

The chain combines TRBV2 with TRBJ2-3, with TRBD1 matching 11 bases. J lost 2 bases, V lost 7 bases, and 2 bases had no gene match. CDR1 and CDR2 (germline): SNHLY, FYNNEI. The CDR3 loop spans 14 amino acids. CDR3 nucleotide sequence: TGTGCCAGCAACGGACAGGGGGCCACAGATACGCAGTATTTT. Residues: CASNGQGATDTQYF.

This clonotype was counted ten times or more. The chain is built from TRBV2 and TRBJ2-5, with 8 nucleotides matching TRBD1. The CDR3 is 15 amino acids. The germline V gene has CDR1 SNHLY and CDR2 FYNNEI. J was trimmed by 1 base and V by 7 bases; bases with no gene match: 8. The CDR3 nucleotides are TGTGCCAGCATGCGACAGGGGATGGGCCAAGAGACCCAGTACTTC. Encoded protein: CASMRQGMGQETQYF.

The chain carries TRBV9 and TRBJ2-2, with D possibly matching TRBD2 (5 bases). This CDR3 is 16 amino acids long. Trimming pared 0 bases from V and 3 bases from J, leaving 12 bases between. Germline assignment: CDR1 SGDLS and CDR2 YYNGEE. CDR3 DNA: TGTGCCAGCAGCGTAGCCCCCGGGGTTGACACCGGGGAGCTGTTTTTT. Protein: CASSVAPGVDTGELFF.

This clonotype was found a few times. The chain employs TRBV29-1 and TRBJ1-1, with TRBD1 identical over 9 bases. With 7 bases clipped from V and 6 bases from J, the junction kept 12 bases outside the gene matches. CDR3 length equals 14 residues. CDR1 and CDR2 (germline): SQVTM, ANQGSEA. The DNA of the CDR3 is TGCAGCGCCATCTCCCTCGACAGGGGGGCTGAAGCTTTCTTT. Amino acid sequence: CSAISLDRGAEAFF.

This clonotype was recorded at least ten times. The CDR3 protein is CASSVGQGARYGYTF. Written as DNA, the CDR3 is TGTGCCAGCAGCGTAGGGCAGGGGGCCCGCTATGGCTACACCTTC. This rearrangement joins TRBV9 to TRBJ1-2; 8 bases agree with TRBD1. The CDR3 totals 15 residues. J gave up 4 bases and V 0 bases, and 5 bases lay outside the gene matches. Germline V lookup: CDR1 SGDLS, CDR2 YYNGEE.

Ten or more counts support this clonotype. The chain employs TRBV6-1 and TRBJ2-7, with D perhaps TRBD1 (6 bases). V was pared by 6 bases and J by 4 bases, with 16 bases between. CDR3 length equals 14 residues. Per germline, CDR1 MNHNS and CDR2 SASEGT. The CDR3 DNA is TGTGCCAGCAGACGCGACAGGATTGATTACGAGCAGTACTTC. As protein: CASRRDRIDYEQYF.

Many counts were recorded for this clonotype. The chain joins TRBV12-3 or TRBV12-4 to TRBJ1-6; 7 bases agree with TRBD1. J lost 0 bases, V lost 6 bases, and 5 bases had no gene match. The CDR3 extends over 16 amino acids. The CDR3 protein is CASRPNRGSYNSPLHF. The CDR3 region has the DNA TGTGCCAGCAGACCCAACAGGGGCTCCTATAATTCACCCCTCCACTTT.

J is TRBJ2-4 and V is TRBV5-4; D perhaps matches TRBD1 (6 bases). The germline V gene has CDR1 SGHNT and CDR2 YYREEE (reference sequence). V lost 2 bases and J 4 bases, leaving 10 bases between the germline ends. The CDR3 totals 14 residues. Here the CDR3 reads CASSFLDRKNIQYF. The CDR3 DNA sequence: TGTGCCAGCAGCTTTTTGGACAGAAAAAACATTCAGTACTTC.

This clonotype was recorded many times. V usage is TRBV4-1 and J usage is TRBJ1-2, with 7 bases fitting TRBD1. Per the germline V gene, CDR1 is MGHRA and CDR2 is YSYEKL. Trimming removed 4 bases from V and 6 bases from J; junction bases left unmatched: 11. This CDR3 region has 15 residues. This chain's CDR3 is CASSPRTGHFDGYTF. Here the CDR3 DNA reads TGCGCCAGCAGCCCGCGGACAGGACACTTCGATGGCTACACCTTC.